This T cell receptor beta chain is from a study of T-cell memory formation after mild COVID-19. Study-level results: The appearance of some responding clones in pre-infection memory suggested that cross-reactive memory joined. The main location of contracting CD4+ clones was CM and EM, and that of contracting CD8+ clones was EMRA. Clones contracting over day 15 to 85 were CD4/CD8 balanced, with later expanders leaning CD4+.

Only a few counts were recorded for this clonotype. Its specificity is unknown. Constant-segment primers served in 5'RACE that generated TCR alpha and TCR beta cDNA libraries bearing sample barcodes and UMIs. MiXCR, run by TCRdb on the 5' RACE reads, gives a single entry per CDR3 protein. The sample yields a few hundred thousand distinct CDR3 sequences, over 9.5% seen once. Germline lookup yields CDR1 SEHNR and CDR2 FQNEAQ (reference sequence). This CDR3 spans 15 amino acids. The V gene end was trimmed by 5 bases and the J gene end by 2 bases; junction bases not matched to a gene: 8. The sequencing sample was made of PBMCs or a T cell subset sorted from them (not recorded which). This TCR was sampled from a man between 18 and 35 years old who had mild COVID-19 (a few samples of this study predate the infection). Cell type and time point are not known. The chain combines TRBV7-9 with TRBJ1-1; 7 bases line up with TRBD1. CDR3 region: CASSEKGTVNTEAFF. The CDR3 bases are TGTGCCAGCAGCGAGAAAGGGACAGTAAACACTGAAGCTTTCTTT.